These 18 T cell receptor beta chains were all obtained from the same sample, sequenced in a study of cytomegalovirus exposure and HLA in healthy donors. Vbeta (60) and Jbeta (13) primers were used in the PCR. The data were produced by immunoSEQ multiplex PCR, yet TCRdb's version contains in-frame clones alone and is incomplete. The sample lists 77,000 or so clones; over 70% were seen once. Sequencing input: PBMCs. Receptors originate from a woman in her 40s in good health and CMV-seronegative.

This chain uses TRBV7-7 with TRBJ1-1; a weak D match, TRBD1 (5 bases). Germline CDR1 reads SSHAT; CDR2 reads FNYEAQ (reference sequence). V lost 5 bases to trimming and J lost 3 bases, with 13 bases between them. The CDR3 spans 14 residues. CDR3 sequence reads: CASSPPGGDTEAFF. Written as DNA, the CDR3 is TGTGCCAGCAGCCCGCCCGGGGGAGACACTGAAGCTTTCTTT. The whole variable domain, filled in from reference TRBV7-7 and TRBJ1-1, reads GAGVSQSPRYKVTKRGQDVTLRCDPISSHATLYWYQQALGQGPEFLTYFNYEAQPDKSGLPSDRFSAERPEGSISTLTIQRTEQRDSAMYRCASSPPGGDTEAFFGQGTRLTVV.

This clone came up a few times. CDR3 region: CASSPTWTRGEETQYF. The CDR3 nucleotides read TGCGCCAGCAGCCCTACCTGGACTAGAGGGGAAGAGACCCAGTACTTC. The chain recombines TRBV5-1 with TRBJ2-5, with 7 bases fitting TRBD2. The CDR3 has 16 residues. CDR1 is SGHRS, CDR2 YFSETQ, per germline. With 4 bases clipped from V and 3 bases from J, the junction kept 12 bases outside the gene matches.

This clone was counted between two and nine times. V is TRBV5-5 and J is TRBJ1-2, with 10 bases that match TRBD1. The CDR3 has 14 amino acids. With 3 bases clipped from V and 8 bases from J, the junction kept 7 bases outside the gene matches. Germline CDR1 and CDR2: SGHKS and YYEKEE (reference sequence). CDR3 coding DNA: TGTGCCAGCAGCTCCCCGGGACAGGGGAGCGGCTACACCTTC. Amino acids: CASSSPGQGSGYTF.

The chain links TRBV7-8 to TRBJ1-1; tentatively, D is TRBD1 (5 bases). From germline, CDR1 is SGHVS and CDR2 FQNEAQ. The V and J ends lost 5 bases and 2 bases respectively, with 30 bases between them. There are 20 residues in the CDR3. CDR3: CASSPWGGFPPDETNTEAFF. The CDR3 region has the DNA TGTGCCAGCAGCCCCTGGGGGGGGTTCCCGCCAGATGAAACAAACACTGAAGCTTTCTTT.

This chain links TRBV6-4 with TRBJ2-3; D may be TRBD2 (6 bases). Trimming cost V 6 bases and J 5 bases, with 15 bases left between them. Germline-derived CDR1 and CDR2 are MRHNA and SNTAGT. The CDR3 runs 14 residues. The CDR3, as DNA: TGTGCCAGCAGAGGAGGGTCAGTGGGAGATACGCAGTATTTT. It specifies CASRGGSVGDTQYF.

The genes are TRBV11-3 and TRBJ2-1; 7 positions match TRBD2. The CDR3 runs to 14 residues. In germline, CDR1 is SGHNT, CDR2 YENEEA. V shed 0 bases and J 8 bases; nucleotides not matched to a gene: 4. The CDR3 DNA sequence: TGTGCCAGCAGCTTAGACGGGGCGGGGGATGAGCAGTTCTTC. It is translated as CASSLDGAGDEQFF.

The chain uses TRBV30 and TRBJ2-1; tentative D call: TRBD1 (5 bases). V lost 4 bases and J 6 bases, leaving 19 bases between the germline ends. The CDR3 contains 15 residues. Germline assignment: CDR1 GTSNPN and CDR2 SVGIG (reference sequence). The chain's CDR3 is CAWNGAAGKLNEQFF. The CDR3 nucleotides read TGTGCCTGGAACGGCGCGGCAGGGAAACTCAATGAGCAGTTCTTC.

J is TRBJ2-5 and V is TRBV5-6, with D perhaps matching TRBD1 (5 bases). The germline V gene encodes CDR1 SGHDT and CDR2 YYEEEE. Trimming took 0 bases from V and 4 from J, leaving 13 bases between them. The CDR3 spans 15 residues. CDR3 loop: CASSLADRSGETQYF. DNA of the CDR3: TGTGCCAGCAGCTTGGCCGACAGATCAGGAGAGACCCAGTACTTC.

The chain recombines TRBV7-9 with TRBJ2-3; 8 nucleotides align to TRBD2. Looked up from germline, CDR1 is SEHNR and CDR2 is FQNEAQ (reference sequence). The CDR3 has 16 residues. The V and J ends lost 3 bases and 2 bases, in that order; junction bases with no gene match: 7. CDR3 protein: CASSFELAVPTDTQYF. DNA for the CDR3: TGTGCCAGCAGCTTTGAACTAGCGGTCCCCACAGATACGCAGTATTTT. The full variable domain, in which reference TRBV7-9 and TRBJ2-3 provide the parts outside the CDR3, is DTGVSQNPRHKITKRGQNVTFRCDPISEHNRLYWYRQTLGQGPEFLTYFQNEAQLEKSRLLSDRFSAERPKGSFSTLEIQRTEQGDSAMYLCASSFELAVPTDTQYFGPGTRLTVL.

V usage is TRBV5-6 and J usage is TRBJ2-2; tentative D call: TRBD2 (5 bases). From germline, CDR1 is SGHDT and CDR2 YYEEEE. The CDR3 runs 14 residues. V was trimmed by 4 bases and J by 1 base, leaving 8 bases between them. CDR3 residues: CASSRSGNTGELFF. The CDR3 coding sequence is TGTGCCAGCAGCAGGAGCGGGAACACCGGGGAGCTGTTTTTT.

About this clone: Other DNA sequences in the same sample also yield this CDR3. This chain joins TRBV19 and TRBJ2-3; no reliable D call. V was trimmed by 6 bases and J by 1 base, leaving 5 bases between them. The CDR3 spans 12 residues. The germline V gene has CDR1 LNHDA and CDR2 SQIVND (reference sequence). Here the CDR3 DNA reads TGTGCCAGTAGCCCTGGCACAGATACGCAGTATTTT. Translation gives CASSPGTDTQYF.

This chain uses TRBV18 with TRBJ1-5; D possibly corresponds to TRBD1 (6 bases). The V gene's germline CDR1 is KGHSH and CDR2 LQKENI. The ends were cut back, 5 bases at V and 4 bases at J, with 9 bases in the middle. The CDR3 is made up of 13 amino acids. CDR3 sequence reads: CASSGGANQPQHF. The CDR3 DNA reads TGTGCCAGCTCAGGGGGGGCTAATCAGCCCCAGCATTTT.

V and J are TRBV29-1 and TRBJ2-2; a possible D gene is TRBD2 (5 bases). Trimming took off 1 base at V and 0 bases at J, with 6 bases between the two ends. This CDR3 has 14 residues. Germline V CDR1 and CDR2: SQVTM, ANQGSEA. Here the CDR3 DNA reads TGCAGCGTTGAAGGCGGGCCGAACACCGGGGAGCTGTTTTTT. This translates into CSVEGGPNTGELFF.

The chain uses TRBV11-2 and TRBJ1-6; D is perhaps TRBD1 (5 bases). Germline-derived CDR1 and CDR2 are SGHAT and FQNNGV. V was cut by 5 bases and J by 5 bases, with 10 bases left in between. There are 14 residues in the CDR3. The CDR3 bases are TGTGCCAGCAGCCTCGGGGGAAATAATTCACCCCTCCACTTT. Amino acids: CASSLGGNNSPLHF.

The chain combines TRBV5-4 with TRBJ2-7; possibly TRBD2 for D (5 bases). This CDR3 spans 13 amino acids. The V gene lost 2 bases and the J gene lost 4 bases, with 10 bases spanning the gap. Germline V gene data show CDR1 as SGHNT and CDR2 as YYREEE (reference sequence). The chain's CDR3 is CASSLLGMYEQYF. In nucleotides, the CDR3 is TGTGCCAGCAGCTTACTAGGAATGTACGAGCAGTACTTC.

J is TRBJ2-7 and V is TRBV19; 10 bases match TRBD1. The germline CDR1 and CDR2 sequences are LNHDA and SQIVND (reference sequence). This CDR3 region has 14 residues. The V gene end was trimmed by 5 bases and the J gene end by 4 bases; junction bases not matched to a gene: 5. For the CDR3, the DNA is TGTGCCAGTAGTCGACAGGGGGCGTATTACGAGCAGTACTTC. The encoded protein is CASSRQGAYYEQYF.

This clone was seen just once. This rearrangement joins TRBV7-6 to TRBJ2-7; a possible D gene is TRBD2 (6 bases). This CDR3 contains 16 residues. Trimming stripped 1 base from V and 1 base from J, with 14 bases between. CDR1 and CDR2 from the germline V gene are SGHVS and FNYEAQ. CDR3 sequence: CASSLGLSGGSYEQYF. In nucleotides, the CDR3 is TGTGCCAGCAGCTTAGGACTTTCCGGGGGTTCCTACGAGCAGTACTTC.

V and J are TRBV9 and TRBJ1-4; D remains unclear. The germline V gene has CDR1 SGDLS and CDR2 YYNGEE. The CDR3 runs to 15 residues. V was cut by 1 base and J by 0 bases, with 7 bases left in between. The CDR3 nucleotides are TGTGCCAGCAGCGTAAGAGGAACAACTAATGAAAAACTGTTTTTT. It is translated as CASSVRGTTNEKLFF.